The subject of this entry is one TCR beta chain. Its matching antigen is unknown. All donors participated as healthy donors of bone marrow. The record originates from a study of cytomegalovirus exposure and HLA in healthy donors. The overall study: Earlier, some 200 million T cells were analyzed, and 117 million unique TCR beta sequences were found among them. Samples from HLA-typed donors yielded 65 million to 90 million unique TCRs in an early data release.

The study, taken as a whole, reports: TCR beta chains numbering about 160 were designated cytomegalovirus-associated.

Trimming took off 2 bases at V and 4 bases at J, with 11 bases between the two ends. The CDR3 loop spans 14 amino acids. Germline lookup yields CDR1 SEHNR and CDR2 FQNEAQ (reference sequence). The PCR made use of 60 Vbeta and 13 Jbeta primers. Clones were sequenced by immunoSEQ multiplex PCR, and TCRdb holds only the in-frame ones, with some missing. The sample yields about 130,000 clones, of which the top ten take up approximately 0.99%. The sequenced material came from PBMCs. The receptor comes from a man between 18 and 35 years old in good health and CMV-seronegative. The gene calls are TRBV7-9 and TRBJ1-2; D remains unclear. The CDR3 loop reads CASSLLTPFYGYTF. In nucleotides, the CDR3 is TGTGCCAGCAGCTTACTAACCCCCTTCTATGGCTACACCTTC.